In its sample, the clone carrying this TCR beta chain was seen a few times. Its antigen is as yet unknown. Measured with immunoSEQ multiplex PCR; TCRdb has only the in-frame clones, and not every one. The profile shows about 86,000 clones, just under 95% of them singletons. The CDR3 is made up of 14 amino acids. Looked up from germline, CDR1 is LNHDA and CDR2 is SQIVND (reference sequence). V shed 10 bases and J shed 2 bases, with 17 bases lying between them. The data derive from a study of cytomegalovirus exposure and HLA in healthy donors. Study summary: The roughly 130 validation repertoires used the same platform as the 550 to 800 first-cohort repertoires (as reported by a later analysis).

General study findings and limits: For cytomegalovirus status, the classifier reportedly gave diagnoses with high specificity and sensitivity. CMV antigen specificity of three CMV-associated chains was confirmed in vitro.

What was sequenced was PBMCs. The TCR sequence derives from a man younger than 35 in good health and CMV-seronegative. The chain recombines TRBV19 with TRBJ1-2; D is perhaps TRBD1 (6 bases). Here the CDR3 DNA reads TGTGCCACCGCCACCGGGGGGCTGAACTATGGCTACACCTTC. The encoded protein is CATATGGLNYGYTF.